These 14 T cell receptor beta chains were sequenced from one sample in a study of OX40 agonist ivuxolimab in advanced cancers. TCRdb's table, derived via immunoSEQ multiplex PCR, lists solely in-frame clones and lacks some. The table lists 65,000 to 100,000 clones, almost 90% of them singletons, with 0.75% to 0.9% in the top ten. The input for sequencing was CD4+ or CD8+ T cells sorted from blood, taken in a trial of the OX40 agonist ivuxolimab. These receptors all come from an adult with an advanced solid tumor such as melanoma, head and neck, liver or kidney cancer.

The rearrangement joins TRBV6-5 to TRBJ2-7; weak D call: TRBD2 (6 bases). Germline CDR1 and CDR2: MNHEY and SVGAGI. This CDR3 is 15 amino acids long. V was cut by 2 bases and J by 3 bases, with 14 bases left in between. CDR3 nucleotide sequence: TGTGCCAGCAGTTACGCAGGGAGGCAGGACTACGAGCAGTACTTC. As protein: CASSYAGRQDYEQYF.

The gene calls are TRBV11-1 and TRBJ1-1, with D unresolved. The germline V gene has CDR1 SGHAT and CDR2 FQDESV (reference sequence). The CDR3 has 11 amino acids. The germline V and J ends were trimmed by 9 bases and 1 base, with 6 bases remaining between them. CDR3 nucleotide sequence: TGTGCCAGTAAGGAGAACACTGAAGCTTTCTTT. Protein product: CASKENTEAFF. Using reference TRBV11-1 and TRBJ1-1 for the parts outside the CDR3, the full variable domain is EAEVAQSPRYKITEKSQAVAFWCDPISGHATLYWYRQILGQGPELLVQFQDESVVDDSQLPKDRFSAERLKGVDSTLKIQPAELGDSAMYLCASKENTEAFFGQGTRLTVV.

This chain joins TRBV28 and TRBJ1-2; D is ambiguous. Germline-derived CDR1 and CDR2 are MDHEN and SYDVKM. The CDR3 loop spans 11 amino acids. The V and J ends lost 7 bases and 6 bases respectively, with 9 bases between them. As DNA, the CDR3 is TGTGCCAGCACCACAGTAAATGGCTACACCTTC. This sequence encodes CASTTVNGYTF.

The chain has TRBV5-1 and TRBJ2-3; 10 bases fit TRBD2. The CDR3 totals 17 residues. Trimming cost V 4 bases and J 3 bases; bases outside gene matches: 11. CDR1 is SGHRS, CDR2 YFSETQ, per germline. This chain's CDR3 is CASSLGPPAGGTDTQYF. The CDR3, as DNA: TGCGCCAGCAGCCTCGGTCCCCCAGCGGGAGGGACAGATACGCAGTATTTT. Combining the CDR3 with reference TRBV5-1 and TRBJ2-3 gives the whole variable domain KAGVTQTPRYLIKTRGQQVTLSCSPISGHRSVSWYQQTPGQGLQFLFEYFSETQRNKGNFPGRFSGRQFSNSRSEMNVSTLELGDSALYLCASSLGPPAGGTDTQYFGPGTRLTVL.

The chain is built from TRBV7-2 and TRBJ2-7; D is undetermined. The CDR3 runs to 11 residues. The V gene lost 5 bases and the J gene lost 2 bases, with 4 bases spanning the gap. Germline loops: CDR1 SGHTA, CDR2 FQGNSA. CDR3 region: CASSPAYEQYF. Written as DNA, the CDR3 is TGTGCCAGCAGCCCGGCCTACGAGCAGTACTTC.

This sequence joins TRBV5-8 and TRBJ2-7; 11 nucleotides agree with TRBD2. CDR1 is SGHTS, CDR2 YDEGEE, per germline. V shed 8 bases and J 7 bases; nucleotides not matched to a gene: 8. The CDR3 consists of 13 residues. The CDR3 spells CASATSGIVEQYF. The CDR3, as DNA: TGTGCCAGTGCGACTAGCGGGATTGTTGAGCAGTACTTC.

DNA of the CDR3: TGTGCCAGCAGCTTGGCTCCTACAGTGAGCTCCTACGAGCAGTACTTC. It specifies CASSLAPTVSSYEQYF. The chain has TRBV5-6 and TRBJ2-7; D gene ambiguous. The CDR3 loop spans 16 amino acids. With 0 bases removed from V and 0 bases from J, the gap between germline ends came to 13 bases. The V gene's germline CDR1 is SGHDT and CDR2 YYEEEE. The full variable domain, rest sourced from reference TRBV5-6 and TRBJ2-7, is DAGVTQSPTHLIKTRGQQVTLRCSPKSGHDTVSWYQQALGQGPQFIFQYYEEEERQRGNFPDRFSGHQFPNYSSELNVNALLLGDSALYLCASSLAPTVSSYEQYFGPGTRLTVT.

The rearrangement joins TRBV7-2 to TRBJ2-3; D could derive from TRBD1 or TRBD2 (5 bases each). CDR1 and CDR2 from the germline V gene are SGHTA and FQGNSA. Trimming pared 0 bases from V and 0 bases from J, leaving 10 bases between. This CDR3 has 16 amino acids. This CDR3 reads CASSLAGTTSTDTQYF. CDR3 DNA: TGTGCCAGCAGCTTAGCCGGGACGACTAGCACAGATACGCAGTATTTT.

The CDR3 DNA is TGCGCCAGCAGTTGGGAGGGACAGGCATCTACCGATCCGTACTTC. Translated, it gives CASSWEGQASTDPYF. The chain couples TRBV5-1 to TRBJ2-5; maybe TRBD1 (8 bases). The CDR3 sequence is 15 residues long. Germline loops: CDR1 SGHRS, CDR2 YFSETQ. V lost 5 bases to trimming and J lost 13 bases, with 27 bases between them.

This chain uses TRBV10-3 with TRBJ1-3, with a weak D call TRBD1 (6 bases). The germline V gene has CDR1 ENHRY and CDR2 SYGVKD. The CDR3 contains 14 residues. Deletions cut 3 bases from V and 3 bases from J, with 9 bases between. CDR3 region: CAISDTGFGNTIYF. The CDR3 coding sequence is TGTGCCATCAGTGATACAGGGTTTGGAAACACCATATATTTT.

This clone came up a few times. The chain has TRBV6-5 and TRBJ2-2, with D unclear. CDR3 length: 13 residues. Trimming took 5 bases from V and 5 from J, leaving 9 bases between them. Germline CDR1 reads MNHEY; CDR2 reads SVGAGI. The CDR3 nucleotides are TGTGCCAGCAGTAGGGTGGATACCGGGGAGCTGTTTTTT. Translation gives CASSRVDTGELFF.

V gene TRBV9 combines with J gene TRBJ2-1; D not resolved. The CDR3 totals 13 residues. The germline CDR1 and CDR2 sequences are SGDLS and YYNGEE. Deletions cut 3 bases from V and 3 bases from J, with 7 bases between. For the CDR3, the DNA is TGTGCCAGCAGCGGGACGGTCTACAATGAGCAGTTCTTC. Its protein product is CASSGTVYNEQFF.

This clone was seen only once. This chain uses TRBV19 with TRBJ1-5; D is possibly TRBD1 (6 bases). Trimming pared 5 bases from V and 6 bases from J, leaving 11 bases between. Germline assignment: CDR1 LNHDA and CDR2 SQIVND (reference sequence). The CDR3 extends over 13 amino acids. CDR3 nucleotide sequence: TGTGCCAGTAGTTACAGGGTAACTCAGCCCCAGCATTTT. Its protein is CASSYRVTQPQHF.

CDR3 region: CASRDTVGYTF. CDR3 bases: TGTGCCAGCCGGGACACCGTAGGCTACACCTTC. The chain uses TRBV6-5 and TRBJ1-2; TRBD1 might be the D (6 bases). Germline assignment: CDR1 MNHEY and CDR2 SVGAGI. This CDR3 contains 11 residues. Trimming took off 8 bases at V and 8 bases at J, with 12 bases between the two ends.